Each of the 12 T cell receptor beta chains below was sequenced from the same sample in a study of blood T cell repertoires in COVID-19. Sequencing used immunoSEQ multiplex PCR; TCRdb keeps in-frame clones, though not all of them. The sample includes about 120,000 clones, around 91% of them seen just once. Sequenced material: peripheral blood. These receptors originate from a woman aged 55 to 70 with COVID-19, enrolled during active disease.

The chain links TRBV7-9 to TRBJ2-2; a weak D match, TRBD2 (5 bases). Trimming removed 6 bases at V and 5 bases at J, with 10 bases between. The V gene's germline CDR1 is SEHNR and CDR2 FQNEAQ (reference sequence). The CDR3 contains 13 residues. Here the CDR3 DNA reads TGTGCCAGCAGGCATACGGGGACCGGGGAGCTGTTTTTT. As protein: CASRHTGTGELFF.

The V call is TRBV4-3, the J call TRBJ2-5; 12 bases map to TRBD2. Trimming cost V 0 bases and J 4 bases; bases outside gene matches: 18. The germline CDR1 and CDR2 sequences are LGHNA and YSLEER. CDR3 size: 21 residues. The CDR3 spells CASSQDSLAGGPFLGAETQYF. Here the CDR3 DNA reads TGCGCCAGCAGCCAAGATTCCCTAGCGGGGGGGCCTTTTCTAGGTGCAGAGACCCAGTACTTC.

This chain joins TRBV18 and TRBJ1-2; D unclear. The germline V and J ends were trimmed by 1 base and 3 bases, with 18 bases remaining between them. CDR3 length: 17 amino acids. CDR1 KGHSH and CDR2 LQKENI come from the germline V gene. The CDR3 loop is CASSPRVGNRGDYGYTF. CDR3 nucleotide sequence: TGTGCCAGCTCACCACGGGTTGGTAATCGAGGTGACTATGGCTACACCTTC.

This clone occurred a few times. The rearrangement uses TRBV4-3 and TRBJ1-5; a possible D gene is TRBD1 (5 bases). This CDR3 has 17 residues. Germline V lookup: CDR1 LGHNA, CDR2 YSLEER. V was pared by 0 bases and J by 5 bases, with 17 bases between. The CDR3 reads CASSQDLGQGSDQPQHF. CDR3 nucleotides: TGCGCCAGCAGCCAAGATCTTGGCCAGGGAAGCGATCAGCCCCAGCATTTT.

The chain carries TRBV7-2 and TRBJ2-5; 7 bases align to TRBD2. V gave up 4 bases and J gave up 1 base; unmatched junction bases: 3. From germline, CDR1 is SGHTA and CDR2 FQGNSA. This CDR3 has 14 amino acids. Here the CDR3 reads CASSSSGAQETQYF. CDR3 coding DNA: TGTGCCAGCAGCTCAAGCGGGGCCCAAGAGACCCAGTACTTC.

V is TRBV28 and J is TRBJ2-3, with 8 bases lining up with TRBD2. With 1 base clipped from V and 4 bases from J, the junction kept 10 bases outside the gene matches. The CDR3 has 17 residues. CDR1 is MDHEN, CDR2 SYDVKM, per germline. The CDR3: CASSLFRVGGGPDTQYF. The DNA for the CDR3 is TGTGCCAGCAGTTTATTTCGTGTCGGGGGGGGGCCAGATACGCAGTATTTT.

The rearrangement joins TRBV6-5 to TRBJ1-1, with 7 positions matching TRBD1. CDR3 size: 14 residues. Per the germline V gene, CDR1 is MNHEY and CDR2 is SVGAGI. Trimming cost V 6 bases and J 5 bases; bases outside gene matches: 9. The CDR3 DNA sequence: TGTGCCAGCAGCCGTGACAGGGCCCAAACTGAAGCTTTCTTT. Translation gives CASSRDRAQTEAFF.

The J gene is TRBJ1-1, the V gene TRBV7-9; 7 bases are shared with TRBD1. CDR1 is SEHNR and CDR2 is FQNEAQ in the germline V gene (reference sequence). V lost 5 bases, J lost 2 bases, and 11 bases stayed unmatched. The CDR3 is made up of 16 amino acids. The CDR3 coding sequence is TGTGCCAGCAGCCCCCTGGCCGGGACAGATAACACTGAAGCTTTCTTT. Translating gives CASSPLAGTDNTEAFF.

The rearrangement uses TRBV5-1 and TRBJ1-1; 8 positions agree with TRBD1. The length of the CDR3 is 15 residues. Trimming cost V 3 bases and J 1 base; bases outside gene matches: 5. CDR1 is SGHRS and CDR2 is YFSETQ in the germline V gene. The CDR3 DNA is TGCGCCAGCAGCTCGACAGGGGTGGCGAACACTGAAGCTTTCTTT. Translation: CASSSTGVANTEAFF.

This clone is a singleton in its sample. The genes are TRBV5-4 and TRBJ2-3; no clear D. The CDR3 has 15 residues. The V and J ends lost 0 bases and 0 bases respectively, with 8 bases between them. Germline lookup yields CDR1 SGHNT and CDR2 YYREEE (reference sequence). The CDR3 bases are TGTGCCAGCAGCTTGGCTCACAGAAGCACAGATACGCAGTATTTT. Translating gives CASSLAHRSTDTQYF.

The genes are TRBV3-1 (or the pseudogene TRBV3-2) and TRBJ1-4, with 7 nucleotides matching TRBD1. The CDR3 loop spans 15 amino acids. Germline V lookup: CDR1 LGHDT, CDR2 YNNKEL (reference sequence). Trimming cost V 1 base and J 8 bases; bases outside gene matches: 7. The chain's CDR3 is CASSQGKGASEKLFF. In DNA form, the CDR3 reads TGTGCCAGCAGCCAAGGAAAGGGGGCAAGCGAAAAACTGTTTTTT.

The chain employs TRBV5-5 and TRBJ2-7; no clear D gene. The CDR3 covers 14 residues. Per the germline V gene, CDR1 is SGHKS and CDR2 is YYEKEE (reference sequence). Trimming took 0 bases from V and 6 from J, leaving 13 bases between them. Here the CDR3 reads CASSLEVPRGEQYF. DNA of the CDR3: TGTGCCAGCAGCTTGGAGGTCCCACGCGGCGAGCAGTACTTC.